This T cell receptor beta chain was obtained from a study of cytomegalovirus exposure and HLA in healthy donors. Vbeta (60) and Jbeta (13) primers were used in the PCR. The repertoire was sequenced with immunoSEQ multiplex PCR; TCRdb's copy has only in-frame clones and lacks some. Among 200,000 to 250,000 clones listed, roughly 75% were seen once. Germline-derived CDR1 and CDR2 are LGHNT and FRNRAP. CDR3 length: 12 residues. Trimming removed 5 bases at V and 9 bases at J, with 14 bases between. The source is a woman aged 25-40 years in good health and CMV-seronegative. What was sequenced was PBMCs. The chain uses TRBV12-5 and TRBJ2-7; possible D gene TRBD2, 6 bases. The CDR3 nucleotides are TGTGCTAGTGGTCCCGTGGGGGGATCGCAGTACTTC. Translated: CASGPVGGSQYF.